This record covers a single TCR beta chain. The source of the sample is a study of blood T cell repertoires in COVID-19. Clones were sequenced by immunoSEQ multiplex PCR, and TCRdb holds only the in-frame ones, with some missing. In the table there are around 110,000 clones, around 78% of which are singletons. The CDR3 totals 14 residues. Germline CDR1 is MNHNS and CDR2 is SASEGT. Trimming at V came to 1 base and at J to 5 bases, leaving 2 bases not matched to a gene. The TCR was taken from a man aged 25 to 40 with acute or convalescent COVID-19. The V gene is TRBV6-1, the J gene TRBJ1-3, with 7 nucleotides matching TRBD1. The source material was peripheral blood. The CDR3 DNA reads as TGTGCCAGCAGTGAAGAGACAGGGCGAAACACCATATATTTT. The encoded protein is CASSEETGRNTIYF.